These T cell receptor beta chains were read from a single sample in a study of vaccination and CD4 T cells after COVID-19. These receptors' targets are unknown. Each CDR3 protein gets one entry after TCRdb re-called the PCR reads with MiXCR. The repertoire consists of tens of thousands of distinct CDR3 sequences, with 64% occurring once and the leading ten covering around 5%. The sequenced sample consisted of CD4+ T cells from blood, cultured in vitro. These receptors all stem from a human donor who had recovered from COVID-19. The CDR3 runs from the conserved cysteine through the conserved F or W. A D gene is named only where the DNA matches it firmly. Some rows mark clone size as missing; the rest say once, few, many or name a class of expanded clone.

d_call	clone_size	v_call	j_call	cdr3_aa	cdr3_nt
NA	few	TRBV20-1	TRBJ2-7	CSAPEAGENEQYF	TGCAGTGCTCCCGAGGCAGGGGAGAACGAGCAGTACTTC
TRBD1	NA	TRBV20-1	TRBJ1-1	CSAGTRRGPEAFF	TGCAGTGCTGGGACCCGGAGGGGGCCAGAAGCTTTCTTT
NA	NA	TRBV20-1	TRBJ1-5	CSARDQGRPNQPQHF	TGCAGTGCTAGAGACCAGGGGCGTCCCAATCAGCCCCAGCATTTT
NA	few	TRBV24-1	TRBJ2-7	CATSDAVGEQYF	TGTGCCACCAGTGACGCCGTGGGGGAGCAGTACTTC
NA	NA	TRBV6-5	TRBJ1-2	CASSYSSFNYGYTF	TGTGCCAGCAGTTACTCGAGCTTTAACTATGGCTACACCTTC
TRBD1	NA	TRBV20-1	TRBJ2-1	CSASKGATVYNEQFF	TGCAGTGCTAGCAAGGGGGCTACGGTATACAATGAGCAGTTCTTC
NA	NA	TRBV28	TRBJ1-5	CASSSPRGNQPQHF	TGTGCCAGCAGCTCCCCCAGGGGTAATCAGCCCCAGCATTTT
NA	few	TRBV24-1	TRBJ2-7	CATSGASPPYEQYF	TGTGCCACCAGTGGAGCGTCTCCCCCCTACGAGCAGTACTTC
NA	NA	TRBV19	TRBJ1-6	CASNRKGQSSPLHF	TGTGCCAGTAATCGGAAGGGGCAAAGTTCACCCCTCCACTTT
NA	NA	TRBV20-1	TRBJ2-3	CSTPRSDTQYF	TGCAGCACCCCCAGGTCAGATACGCAGTATTTT
NA	NA	TRBV28	TRBJ2-5	CASSLQGTFRETQYF	TGTGCCAGCAGTTTACAGGGGACTTTTCGGGAGACCCAGTACTTC
TRBD1	NA	TRBV28	TRBJ1-5	CASSWYDRGQGEQPQHF	TGTGCCAGCAGTTGGTACGACAGGGGGCAAGGGGAACAGCCCCAGCATTTT
NA	NA	TRBV20-1	TRBJ1-2	CSANPIQGLGRYTF	TGCAGTGCTAACCCGATTCAGGGGTTGGGAAGGTACACCTTC
NA	once	TRBV7-3	TRBJ1-2	CASSSTGRDGYTF	TGTGCCAGCAGCTCTACAGGGCGAGATGGCTACACCTTC
NA	NA	TRBV6-1	TRBJ2-5	CASSPGTSQYF	TGTGCCAGCAGCCCGGGGACGTCCCAGTACTTC
TRBD1	NA	TRBV7-6	TRBJ1-2	CASSPRGPYGYTF	TGTGCCAGCAGTCCGAGGGGGCCCTATGGCTACACCTTC
NA	NA	TRBV20-1	TRBJ2-1	CSAPGQGRLSGSHSSYNEQFF	TGCAGTGCTCCGGGACAGGGAAGACTTAGCGGGAGTCATAGCTCCTACAATGAGCAGTTCTTC
NA	NA	TRBV20-1	TRBJ2-6	CSARGAASGANVLTF	TGCAGTGCTAGAGGCGCCGCCTCTGGGGCCAACGTCCTGACTTTC
TRBD2	few	TRBV27	TRBJ2-7	CASSLSFAGVSDEQYF	TGTGCCAGCAGTTTATCGTTTGCGGGAGTAAGCGACGAGCAGTACTTC
NA	NA	TRBV21-1	TRBJ2-5	CARHGTSGRVETQYF	TGTGCCAGGCACGGGACTAGCGGGAGAGTAGAGACCCAGTACTTC
TRBD1	few	TRBV19	TRBJ1-5	CASSLGQTYNQPQHF	TGTGCCAGTAGCCTGGGACAGACCTACAATCAGCCCCAGCATTTT
NA	NA	TRBV7-2	TRBJ2-7	CASSLSGPYEQYF	TGTGCCAGCAGCTTGAGCGGACCCTACGAGCAGTACTTC
TRBD1	NA	TRBV7-9	TRBJ1-2	CASSSSDREDGYTF	TGTGCCAGCAGCTCCAGTGACAGGGAGGATGGCTACACCTTC
TRBD1	NA	TRBV20-1	TRBJ2-7	CSARPGQGEREQYF	TGCAGTGCTAGGCCGGGACAGGGGGAGCGTGAGCAGTACTTC
NA	NA	TRBV6-5	TRBJ2-5	CASSYDGGMPGRIGTQYF	TGTGCCAGCAGTTATGACGGCGGGATGCCAGGGCGAATAGGGACCCAGTACTTC
NA	few	TRBV11-1	TRBJ1-2	CASSLMGRGYTF	TGTGCCAGCAGCTTAATGGGGAGAGGCTACACCTTC
TRBD1	NA	TRBV11-3	TRBJ1-2	CASSLGPGQGYGYTF	TGTGCCAGCAGCTTAGGTCCCGGACAGGGCTATGGCTACACCTTC
NA	few	TRBV7-8	TRBJ1-2	CASSPGGYTF	TGTGCCAGCAGCCCGGGTGGCTACACCTTC
NA	few	TRBV20-1	TRBJ1-3	CSSGQLSSGNTIYF	TGCAGCAGCGGACAGCTAAGCTCTGGAAACACCATATATTTT
TRBD1	NA	TRBV6-2/TRBV6-3	TRBJ1-5	CASTLQGGAGQPQHF	TGTGCCAGCACCTTACAAGGGGGCGCGGGTCAGCCCCAGCATTTT
NA	NA	TRBV28	TRBJ1-1	CASSFTVGLNTEAFF	TGTGCCAGCAGTTTTACAGTGGGGCTTAACACTGAAGCTTTCTTT
TRBD1	few	TRBV20-1	TRBJ1-6	CSARVWDSNNSPLHF	TGCAGTGCTAGAGTTTGGGACAGCAATAATTCACCCCTCCACTTT
NA	NA	TRBV25-1	TRBJ1-1	CASSGTVQAFF	TGTGCCAGCAGTGGGACAGTTCAAGCTTTCTTT
NA	NA	TRBV11-3	TRBJ2-5	CASSLVQDETQYF	TGTGCCAGCAGCTTAGTCCAGGATGAGACCCAGTACTTC
NA	NA	TRBV7-3	TRBJ2-3	CASSPISQNPQYF	TGTGCCAGCAGCCCGATCTCGCAGAATCCGCAGTATTTT
TRBD1	few	TRBV19	TRBJ1-2	CASSIPDRAAGYTF	TGTGCCAGTAGTATACCCGACAGGGCGGCTGGCTACACCTTC
NA	once	TRBV12-5	TRBJ1-1	CASSQYRSGHTEAFF	TGTGCTAGTTCGCAATACAGGTCGGGGCACACTGAAGCTTTCTTT
NA	NA	TRBV7-2	TRBJ2-5	CASSPVPTQYF	TGTGCCAGCAGCCCAGTCCCGACCCAGTACTTC
NA	NA	TRBV28	TRBJ1-5	CASSQPKPPGAQHF	TGTGCCAGCAGTCAACCGAAGCCACCCGGGGCCCAGCATTTT
NA	few	TRBV7-3	TRBJ2-1	CASSSGSAASYNEQFF	TGTGCCAGCAGCTCGGGGTCAGCGGCCAGCTACAATGAGCAGTTCTTC
NA	NA	TRBV20-1	TRBJ1-5	CSARRPLSNQPQHF	TGCAGTGCTAGAAGGCCCCTTAGCAATCAGCCCCAGCATTTT
TRBD1	NA	TRBV6-1	TRBJ2-7	CASTTRQGASYEQYF	TGTGCCAGCACCACCCGACAGGGCGCCTCCTACGAGCAGTACTTC
NA	NA	TRBV23-1	TRBJ1-1	CASSQSRDKMNTEAFF	TGCGCCAGCAGTCAATCGCGGGACAAGATGAACACTGAAGCTTTCTTT
NA	once	TRBV11-2	TRBJ1-1	CASLGINTNTEAFF	TGTGCCAGCCTGGGGATCAACACGAACACTGAAGCTTTCTTT
TRBD2	NA	TRBV19	TRBJ2-7	CASSPRTSGRAAEQYF	TGTGCCAGTAGTCCCCGGACTAGCGGGAGGGCCGCCGAGCAGTACTTC
NA	NA	TRBV21-1	TRBJ1-5	CASSKGGCQPQHF	TGTGCCAGCAGCAAAGGGGGTTGTCAGCCCCAGCATTTT
NA	NA	TRBV28	TRBJ1-3	CASSFKVSGASGNTIYF	TGTGCCAGCAGTTTTAAGGTGTCGGGGGCCTCTGGAAACACCATATATTTT
NA	NA	TRBV7-3	TRBJ2-1	CASSPIGNEQFF	TGTGCCAGCAGCCCCATCGGCAATGAGCAGTTCTTC
NA	NA	TRBV5-1	TRBJ1-1	CASNPRAGANTEAFF	TGCGCCAGCAACCCCCGGGCAGGAGCGAACACTGAAGCTTTCTTT
NA	NA	TRBV19	TRBJ2-2	CASRISQNTGELFF	TGTGCCAGTAGGATATCGCAGAACACCGGGGAGCTGTTTTTT
NA	NA	TRBV19	TRBJ1-1	CASIPGTLNTEAFF	TGTGCCAGTATCCCCGGGACCCTAAACACTGAAGCTTTCTTT
TRBD2	few	TRBV20-1	TRBJ2-3	CSAREGLVLVGDTQYF	TGCAGTGCCCGGGAGGGACTAGTTCTGGTGGGAGATACGCAGTATTTT
NA	NA	TRBV6-1	TRBJ1-1	CASSRARANTEAFF	TGTGCCAGCAGTCGAGCCAGGGCTAACACTGAAGCTTTCTTT